This entry lists 5 T cell receptor beta chains sequenced from one sample in a study of shared clonotypes between healthy human individuals. The method was immunoSEQ multiplex PCR; TCRdb's version includes in-frame clones alone and lacks a portion of them. The sample consists of hundreds of thousands of clones, 92% of them appearing once. Selected positively for CCR7 and CD45RO-negative, naive CD8 cells excluded terminally differentiated effector memory CD45RA+ cells. Specimen: naive CD8+ T cells sorted from blood. These receptor sequences come from a man aged 25 to 40 in good health.

The genes are TRBV5-8 and TRBJ2-7; D is ambiguous. The CDR3 is 16 residues long. V was pared by 4 bases and J by 4 bases, with 21 bases between. Germline V gene sequence: CDR1 SGHTS, CDR2 YDEGEE. CDR3 in DNA: TGTGCCAGCAGCGTCTCTTTGGCGGAGCTCCCGTACGAGCAGTACTTC. Protein sequence: CASSVSLAELPYEQYF.

This clone appeared a single time. This chain joins TRBV7-9 and TRBJ2-1; D possibly corresponds to TRBD2 (7 bases). CDR1 is SEHNR and CDR2 is FQNEAQ in the germline V gene (reference sequence). The CDR3 covers 11 residues. V was clipped by 3 bases and J by 12 bases, with 9 bases between them. The DNA of the CDR3 is TGTGCCAGCAGCTTGGGGGGGCCGCAGTTCTTC. This translates into CASSLGGPQFF. Full variable domain (outside the CDR3, taken from reference TRBV7-9 and TRBJ2-1): DTGVSQNPRHKITKRGQNVTFRCDPISEHNRLYWYRQTLGQGPEFLTYFQNEAQLEKSRLLSDRFSAERPKGSFSTLEIQRTEQGDSAMYLCASSLGGPQFFGPGTRLTVL.

The chain joins TRBV19 to TRBJ1-4; D is unresolved. CDR3 length: 15 residues. Germline V gives CDR1 LNHDA, CDR2 SQIVND (reference sequence). V was clipped by 5 bases and J by 0 bases, with 10 bases between them. CDR3 sequence (DNA): TGTGCCAGTAGTTATGGCAGAGCAACTAATGAAAAACTGTTTTTT. This sequence encodes CASSYGRATNEKLFF.

The CDR3 region is CASSLVPAGGPSPYNEQFF. CDR3 bases: TGTGCCAGCAGCTTAGTACCAGCGGGAGGGCCCAGCCCCTACAATGAGCAGTTCTTC. The rearrangement links TRBV7-7 to TRBJ2-1; TRBD2 matches at 10 bases. The CDR3 covers 19 residues. Per germline, CDR1 SSHAT and CDR2 FNYEAQ (reference sequence). Unmatched junction bases numbered 11, after V lost 1 base and J lost 2 bases.

The chain has TRBV15 and TRBJ2-2, with a weak D call TRBD1 (6 bases). V lost 0 bases to trimming and J lost 0 bases, with 11 bases between them. CDR3 length equals 17 residues. The V gene's germline CDR1 is LNHNV and CDR2 YYDKDF (reference sequence). CDR3 in amino acids: CATSRDRGQSNTGELFF. The CDR3 nucleotides are TGTGCCACCAGCAGAGATAGAGGACAGTCGAACACCGGGGAGCTGTTTTTT. Full variable domain (remainder filled in from reference TRBV15 and TRBJ2-2): DAMVIQNPRYQVTQFGKPVTLSCSQTLNHNVMYWYQQKSSQAPKLLFHYYDKDFNNEADTPDNFQSRRPNTSFCFLDIRSPGLGDTAMYLCATSRDRGQSNTGELFFGEGSRLTVL.